Included here is one T cell receptor beta chain sequence, with context. This clonotype has more than one count but fewer than ten. The clone's antigen remains unknown. No much larger clone exists at a distance of one base, and base qualities are not known. The sample's treatment or condition label, decoded: allogeneic hematopoietic cell transplantation with graft depleted of TCRalphabeta T cells and CD19 B cells. Transplant recipients were children who received TCRalphabeta/CD19-depleted allogeneic hematopoietic cell grafts. Libraries were constructed by PCR. TCRdb shows the sequencer as Illumina HiSeq 2500. TCR libraries were prepared with molecular barcoding, using unique molecular identifiers to normalize TCRbeta repertoire quantification. The raw public data were reprocessed by TCRdb itself: fastp quality trimming at Q25, MiXCR clonotype calling, in-frame beta chains only. Each entry merges the rows of one CDR3 protein and shows their most common DNA and genes. Across this sample there are 350,000 to 500,000 distinct CDR3 sequences, with 43% seen only once. The ten largest clones capture roughly a quarter of the sample.

This entry belongs to a study of T-cell reconstitution after alpha-beta-depleted transplantation in children (dated by TCRdb to 2016 to 2017). Study-wide context: The study quantitatively tracked T-cell immune reconstitution after TCRalphabeta/CD19-depleted allogeneic hematopoietic cell transplantation in children using TCR repertoire profiling.

The study at large found these results: In some patients, high TCRbeta diversity at day 60 was attributed to recipient T cells and intrathymic progenitors that had survived conditioning. Over the following months the frequencies of hyperexpanded clones went down, and after one year T-cell counts and TCRbeta diversity were mostly credited to newly produced T cells. About two months after transplant, the apparently early recovery of alphabetaT-cell counts reportedly depended on just several hundred clones that had expanded rapidly and came from non-depleted graft cells.

CDR1 SQVTM and CDR2 ANQGSEA were looked up in the germline V gene. From cysteine to phenylalanine, the CDR3 is 15 amino acids long. The CDR3 DNA has 45 bases and is translated from base 1. V is reduced by 7 bases and J by 5 bases, leaving a spacing of 23 bases between them. This TCR derives from a girl aged 2 to 9 with aplastic anemia, due to receive a stem cell transplant. The starting material was PBMCs, obtained before TCRalphabeta/CD19-depleted stem cell transplant. Rearrangement joined TRBV29-1 to TRBJ2-5; perhaps TRBD1 is the D gene, with 5 bases matching. The nucleotide sequence reads TGCAGCGCCGAGCTGGGCAGGGCGATAGGGGAGACCCAGTACTTC. Its translation is CSAELGRAIGETQYF.